The T cell receptor beta chain under discussion was sequenced for a study of beta chain features in type 1 diabetes. The overall study: No patient-donor differences in age, gender, total cells or subset yield.

Study-level results: The analysis here could not establish whether HLA type shapes TCRB rearrangement. A moderate, significant TCRB CDR3 shortening appeared in type 1 diabetes across four CD4+ subsets.

In germline, CDR1 is MNHNS, CDR2 SASEGT. The CDR3 extends over 14 amino acids. V gave up 5 bases and J gave up 1 base, with 11 bases separating them. Expressed TCRB transcripts were sequenced because the entire RNA isolate underwent reverse transcription. Only in-frame clones appear in the TCRdb table, and some are missing; sequencing was by immunoSEQ multiplex PCR. The sample yields approximately 160,000 clones, about 9.4% seen once. Worth noting for this clone: The antigen is not known.

One heparinised draw of blood, averaging roughly 110 mL, came from each donor. The sequence was obtained from a man aged 25 to 40 with type 1 diabetes. Sequencing was done on a sample of central memory CD4+ T cells from blood. The gene calls are TRBV6-1 and TRBJ1-1; TRBD1 is a possible D gene (6 bases). The CDR3 DNA follows: TGTGCCAGCAGTCGACGGGACAAGAACACTGAAGCTTTCTTT. Translating it yields CASSRRDKNTEAFF.